A selection of T cell receptor beta chains follows, all from one sample in a study of T cells in Graves' hyperthyroidism and ophthalmopathy. TCRdb re-called the multiplex PCR reads with MiXCR, one entry per CDR3 protein. Here the sample spans about 660,000 distinct CDR3 sequences, just under 45% being singletons. The sequenced sample consisted of peripheral blood or thyroid tissue (not recorded which). These TCRs come from an adult man with Graves' disease, either hyperthyroidism or ophthalmopathy (not recorded which). Each CDR3 is given with its conserved first and last residue. The D gene is left open where the match is weak. Clone size, where shown, is once, few, many, or a class for clones that have expanded.

d_call	v_call	j_call	clone_size	cdr3_aa	cdr3_nt
NA	TRBV13	TRBJ2-5	many	CASSFRPQETQYF	TGTGCCAGCAGCTTCCGTCCTCAAGAGACCCAGTACTTC
NA	TRBV5-4	TRBJ1-1	NA	CASSLGGAENTEAFF	TGTGCCAGCAGCTTGGGGGGCGCGGAGAACACTGAAGCTTTCTTT
TRBD1	TRBV20-1	TRBJ1-1	NA	CSARSRQGGSREAFF	TGCAGTGCTAGATCGAGACAGGGGGGATCCCGTGAAGCTTTCTTT
NA	TRBV29-1	TRBJ1-4	NA	CSVEDVNDEKLFF	TGCAGCGTTGAAGATGTGAATGATGAAAAACTGTTTTTT
TRBD1	TRBV10-3	TRBJ1-1	many	CAISADRDGTEAFF	TGTGCCATCAGTGCCGACAGGGACGGCACTGAAGCTTTCTTT
NA	TRBV24-1	TRBJ1-6	NA	CATSSPAGSPLHF	TGTGCCACCAGCTCCCCGGCGGGATCACCCCTCCACTTT
NA	TRBV29-1	TRBJ1-4	NA	CSAAGTNNEKLFF	TGCAGCGCTGCTGGGACCAACAATGAAAAACTGTTTTTT
NA	TRBV7-9	TRBJ1-6	NA	CASTSGHYNSPLHF	TGTGCCAGCACTTCGGGACATTATAATTCACCCCTCCACTTT
NA	TRBV7-9	TRBJ1-2	many	CASSPTDTF	TGTGCCAGCAGCCCTACGGACACCTTC
NA	TRBV7-9	TRBJ1-4	NA	CASSLISGALFF	TGTGCCAGCAGCTTAATTTCAGGGGCGCTGTTTTTT
TRBD1	TRBV24-1	TRBJ2-7	few	CATSDSGQRGREQYF	TGTGCCACCAGTGATTCTGGACAAAGGGGGCGCGAGCAGTACTTC
TRBD1	TRBV7-2	TRBJ2-2	NA	CASSPVTGGGGELFF	TGTGCCAGCAGCCCCGTTACAGGGGGCGGCGGGGAGCTGTTTTTT
TRBD2	TRBV9	TRBJ2-7	NA	CASSLRGSGSSYEQYF	TGTGCCAGCAGCTTGCGGGGTAGCGGGAGCTCCTACGAGCAGTACTTC
NA	TRBV15	TRBJ1-5	many	CATSREGGQPQHF	TGTGCCACCAGCAGAGAGGGGGGTCAGCCCCAGCATTTT
NA	TRBV7-8	TRBJ1-2	NA	CASSQAEMYGYTF	TGCGCCAGCAGCCAAGCCGAGATGTATGGCTACACCTTC
NA	TRBV6-1	TRBJ1-4	NA	CASSRTVEQYFREKLFF	TGTGCCAGCAGTCGGACCGTCGAGCAGTACTTCCGTGAAAAACTGTTTTTT
TRBD1	TRBV10-3	TRBJ1-5	NA	CAIRPGQGNQPQHF	TGTGCCATCAGGCCGGGACAGGGTAATCAGCCCCAGCATTTT
TRBD1	TRBV20-1	TRBJ1-5	NA	CSASLGQGMGQPQHF	TGCAGTGCTAGTCTGGGACAGGGGATGGGACAGCCCCAGCATTTT
NA	TRBV2	TRBJ2-5	NA	CASSEIGAQETQYF	TGTGCCAGCAGCGAAATAGGGGCCCAAGAGACCCAGTACTTC
NA	TRBV6-6	TRBJ1-3	few	CASRDSYGFGNTIYF	TGTGCCAGCAGGGACAGTTACGGGTTTGGAAACACCATATATTTT
NA	TRBV10-1	TRBJ1-4	NA	CASSRRQSTNEKLFF	TGTGCCAGCAGTCGCCGACAGAGCACTAATGAAAAACTGTTTTTT
NA	TRBV6-5	TRBJ1-1	many	CASTYLGRDTEAFF	TGTGCCAGCACCTACTTGGGGCGGGACACTGAAGCTTTCTTT
TRBD1	TRBV29-1	TRBJ1-1	many	CSVPPLGTGTMNTEAFF	TGCAGCGTTCCACCACTCGGGACAGGGACGATGAACACTGAAGCTTTCTTT
NA	TRBV7-8	TRBJ1-2	NA	CASHSGRANYGYTF	TGTGCCAGCCATTCAGGCCGAGCTAACTATGGCTACACCTTC
TRBD1	TRBV6-4	TRBJ1-2	NA	CASSRQGAYCYTF	TGTGCCAGCAGTCGACAGGGGGCCTATTGCTACACCTTC
NA	TRBV2	TRBJ1-5	NA	CASSEEHRANNQPQHF	TGTGCCAGCAGTGAAGAGCACAGGGCAAACAATCAGCCCCAGCATTTT
NA	TRBV2	TRBJ1-2	many	CASSEYEQSYGYTF	TGTGCCAGCAGTGAATATGAACAGAGCTATGGCTACACCTTC
NA	TRBV19	TRBJ2-7	NA	CASSRGAYEQYF	TGTGCCAGTAGTAGGGGGGCCTACGAGCAGTACTTC
TRBD1	TRBV14	TRBJ1-2	many	CASSQATGQRGYTF	TGTGCCAGCAGCCAAGCGACAGGGCAACGTGGCTACACCTTC
NA	TRBV11-2	TRBJ2-2	few	CASGLDRNTGELFF	TGTGCCAGCGGGCTAGACAGAAACACCGGGGAGCTGTTTTTT
NA	TRBV7-8	TRBJ1-5	many	CASSLAVPQPQHF	TGTGCCAGCAGCTTAGCTGTCCCTCAGCCCCAGCATTTT
TRBD1	TRBV6-5	TRBJ1-2	NA	CASSYKQGVANYGYTF	TGTGCCAGCAGTTACAAACAGGGGGTGGCTAACTATGGCTACACCTTC
TRBD1	TRBV24-1	TRBJ1-5	many	CATSAGTGHQPQHF	TGTGCCACCAGTGCGGGGACAGGCCATCAGCCCCAGCATTTT